These 3 T cell receptor beta chains share one sample of origin, sequenced in a study of blood T cell repertoires in COVID-19. Some clones are missing from TCRdb's copy, which holds only in-frame ones; the method was immunoSEQ multiplex PCR. The table has roughly 250,000 clones, around 88% seen once. The specimen sequenced was PBMCs or T cells enriched from blood (not recorded which). These receptors were taken from a woman aged 40 to 55 with acute COVID-19.

V is TRBV15 and J is TRBJ2-7, with 11 bases lining up with TRBD2. The CDR3 is made up of 15 amino acids. Germline CDR1 LNHNV, CDR2 YYDKDF (reference sequence). V shed 0 bases and J 4 bases; nucleotides not matched to a gene: 2. The CDR3 reads CATSREGLAVYEQYF. Written as DNA, the CDR3 is TGTGCCACCAGCAGAGAGGGACTAGCGGTATACGAGCAGTACTTC.

The gene calls are TRBV27 and TRBJ1-4, with 7 bases matching TRBD1. V dropped 8 bases and J dropped 2; count of bases not matched to a gene: 5. The CDR3 sequence is 14 residues long. Looked up from germline, CDR1 is MNHEY and CDR2 is SMNVEV (reference sequence). The CDR3 region has the DNA TGTGCCAGCGCCAACAGGGGCACTAATGAAAAACTGTTTTTT. This sequence encodes CASANRGTNEKLFF.

A single count supports this clone. The genes are TRBV4-1 and TRBJ2-3; 8 nucleotides match TRBD1. The germline CDR1 and CDR2 sequences are MGHRA and YSYEKL. Trimming removed 4 bases from V and 4 bases from J; junction bases left unmatched: 16. The CDR3 covers 18 residues. The chain's CDR3 is CASSPRGNRGEFADTQYF. In DNA form, the CDR3 reads TGCGCCAGCAGCCCAAGGGGAAACAGGGGGGAATTCGCAGATACGCAGTATTTT.